A single TCR beta chain is shown here with its context. What antigen it recognizes has not been identified. Base qualities are not at hand, and no much larger clone is one base apart. The data stem from a study of cytomegalovirus exposure and HLA in healthy donors (dated by TCRdb to between 2016 and 2019). About the full investigation: In an earlier analysis of approximately 500 of the donors, roughly 300 Gb of sequence data and 100 million or so unique TCR beta sequences from about 179 million T cells were reported. Roughly 310 gigabases of sequencing data and roughly 90 million unique TCR sequences were included in an early release covering roughly 600 HLA-typed donors. Of the approximately 370 genotyped donors, 65% to 90% were placed in the genetic ancestry cluster associated with self-reported Caucasian donors. The study aimed to test whether signatures of past pathogen exposure could be identified by cataloging public T cell receptors. Using immunosequencing, the study profiled T cell repertoires from 640 or so subjects and related those repertoires to cytomegalovirus serostatus. Along with the roughly 610-subject first cohort, a separate validation cohort of 120 different subjects was used. High-throughput TCR immunosequencing, statistical association of individual TCRs with disease status, and machine learning were combined to predict cytomegalovirus infection status. To study patterns of TCR occurrence, a later analysis re-analyzed previously published TCR beta repertoires from 666 donors and added high-resolution HLA genotyping. In the later analysis, no new phenotypic data were used to find candidate immune exposures; instead, reliance was placed on TCR beta sequences and their occurrence across donors. To decide whether each TCR beta V gene segment behaved as functional or pseudogenic, an earlier analysis of some 600 of the donors relied on high-throughput TCR beta sequencing. Donor age, sex, ethnicity and CMV serostatus were compiled together with the repertoire data. In a later genetic analysis, genome-wide SNP genotypes for about 55% of the roughly 700 donors were used, and that subset was treated as a discovery cohort. Every repertoire in the discovery cohort had been generated on one and the same sequencing platform. HLA typing included class I and class II loci at four-digit resolution. The number of typed donors differed by locus: roughly 620-630 for A, B, C, DRB1 and DQB1; some 500 for DQA1; some 610 for DPA1; and roughly 450 for DPB1. Because of strong linkage in the cohort, roughly five DR-DQ haplotypes were treated as single units for association and clustering. Across around 400 genotyped donors of the cohort, an average of about 240,000 unique TCR beta nucleotide sequences per donor were sequenced, and roughly a sixth of those sequences were non-productive. The research as a whole found: When HLA alleles, especially DR and DQ, strongly co-occurred, TCR associations were difficult to assign to individual alleles. In a later analysis, HLA-associated TCR beta chains showed more clonal expansion and lower generation probabilities than non-associated chains that were equally common. A later analysis found that most CMV-associated TCR beta chains appeared HLA-restricted, with HLA associations seemingly driven largely by CMV exposure. The presence/absence analyses assumed that sequencing depth was roughly uniform across donors, and that assumption may not be true. The earlier analysis of nearly 600 of the donors excluded roughly 17 rarely observed V segments, including chromosome 9 orphons, because counts were too low. According to a later genetic analysis, donors in an Asian-associated ancestry cluster had fewer N-insertions in productive TCRs than the approximately 650-donor mean. A cluster of highly shared sequence variants was judged likely to represent a technical artifact of the sequencing pipeline. The 87-base-pair reads could not distinguish some IMGT-functional V segments, including TRBV6-2 and TRBV6-3, so those segments were excluded. Cytomegalovirus status was reported to be diagnosed by the classifier with high specificity and sensitivity in both the original and validation cohorts. In a later analysis, the rate of TCR association differed among HLA loci, with DRB1 alleles having the most associated TCRs and HLA-C alleles having the fewest. Three of the identified cytomegalovirus-associated TCR beta chains were confirmed in vitro to be specific for cytomegalovirus antigens. A further reported finding was that TCR beta sequences accurately predicted the HLA-A and HLA-B alleles for most subjects in the first cohort. In a later analysis, several top co-occurrence clusters were reported to appear linked to parvovirus B19, influenza, CMV and Epstein-Barr virus. Correlated functional status among segregating V segments might be attributable to linkage disequilibrium, but an unknown experimental factor could not be ruled out. According to the authors, the approach could potentially be generalized to other disease states and immunological phenotypes. An association between a missense DCLRE1C variant and V-gene and J-gene trimming of TCR beta chains was found in a later genetic analysis and replicated in an independent cohort. The study listed approximately 150 TCR beta chains as associated with cytomegalovirus. The cohort was sequenced for TCR beta chains only, and without alpha or paired-chain data the features that could be detected were limited. Broadly in line with IMGT annotations, most TCR beta V segments showed up in productive rearrangements about 90% or about 30% of the time in an earlier analysis of about 500 of the donors. Across donors, most TCR sequences were observed very rarely, whereas some public TCRs were present in many individuals. A later analysis associated about 17,000 TCR beta sequences with specific HLA alleles at a false discovery rate of 0.05. CMV serostatus was the only immune exposure information available for the cohort. Because HLA typing was unavailable for some donors at each locus, only the typed subset was used in association tests.

The cohort was made up of around 720 healthy bone marrow donors. At the time of sampling, all cohort members were nominally healthy, though unrecorded immune exposures were likely present. The donor was CMV seronegative and was included in the group of 352 seronegative cohort members. A peripheral blood sample was provided by each donor, and peripheral blood mononuclear cells were used for TCR beta sequencing. Genomic DNA was extracted from the blood cell samples with the Qiagen DNeasy Blood Extraction Kit. Receptors were amplified or captured by the immunoSEQ multiplex PCR assay. For the multiplex PCR, a mixture combining 60 forward primers for TCR Vbeta segments and 13 reverse primers for TCR Jbeta segments was used. Amplification of the CDR3 region of rearranged TCR beta genes was performed with a multiplex PCR assay on genomic DNA. On the Illumina HiSeq System, the amplified TCR beta libraries were sequenced as 87-base-pair reads. The authors processed their data as follows. Across the 600 to 700 repertoires, a later analysis counted around 80 million unique TCR beta chains, approximately 10 million of which were shared by at least two donors. Raw reads were error-corrected and collapsed into unique sequences with a nearest-neighbor algorithm that merged closely related sequences to remove PCR and sequencing errors. To assign V, D and J gene segments, CDR3 sequences were aligned to IMGT reference sequences. For a sequence to be retained, a match of at least six nucleotides was required to both a V gene segment and a J gene segment. Rearrangements were called productive when the CDR3 lacked stop codons and stayed in frame with V and J; all others were non-productive. CDR3 was defined by IMGT convention, running from the second conserved V-encoded cysteine to the conserved J-encoded phenylalanine. The earlier analysis of some 600 of the donors excluded sequences that lacked an unambiguous match to a single V gene segment. An earlier analysis of several hundred of the donors called V segments functional above 56.7% productive rearrangements and segregating when the between-donor standard deviation exceeded 5%. A statistical classification framework was built for diagnosing cytomegalovirus status from the catalog of TCR beta chain sequences. A later analysis assigned V and J genes by comparing TCR nucleotide sequences with IMGT/GENE-DB human TR gene sequences. In a later analysis, CDR3 sequences and most-parsimonious VDJ recombination scenarios were assigned using the TCRdist pipeline. In a later analysis, each TCR beta chain was defined by its CDR3 amino acid sequence together with its V-gene family, and reads without a unique V-gene family were excluded. In a later analysis, fewer than 650 highly shared, low-generation-probability nucleotide sequences were removed to address suspected cross-contamination and a sequencing artifact. A later analysis calculated a clonal expansion index for each public chain from normalized within-repertoire ranks of inferred template counts. A later analysis computed generation probabilities with a VDJ recombination model fitted to out-of-frame rearrangements, and checked the results against IGoR. Hypergeometric tests were used in a later analysis to score TCR-TCR, TCR-HLA and TCR-CMV co-occurrence, with a repertoire-size bias correction applied to the TCR pairs. False discovery rates were estimated in a later analysis by permuting HLA or CMV assignments 20 times. In a later analysis, co-occurring TCRs were grouped using DBSCAN, with TCRdist sequence similarity added in when clustering inside HLA-allele-positive subsets. Repertoires with fewer than 30,000 or more than 120,000 public chains were left out of co-occurrence clustering, as were four to six repertoires with anomalous nucleotide sharing. TCRdb obtained this table from immuneACCESS and retained in-frame rearrangements with V and J assigned. These tables miss some clones; where compared with another copy, unresolved V genes account for less than half of the shortfall, and the remainder is unexplained. V, J and clone size are taken as reported in that table, and D and trimming were inferred from the DNA itself. In this sample the table shows roughly 100,000 clones, less than 80% of which occur a single time. 1.3% of the sample comes from the top ten.

CDR1 and CDR2 are read off the germline V gene (reference sequence) as SGHNT and YYREEE. Trimming takes 3 bases from V and 0 bases from J, and the germline ends sit 11 bases apart. The CDR3, from cysteine to phenylalanine, totals 15 residues. The CDR3 DNA has 45 bases and is translated from base 1. Source material: PBMCs. This sequence was found in a man aged 25-45 years in good health and CMV-seronegative. The sequence joins TRBV5-4 to TRBJ2-3, and the D gene may be TRBD2, 6 bases matching. The CDR3 reads CASSSTGLSTDTQYF. In nucleotides, the sequence is TGTGCCAGCAGCTCCACGGGACTTAGCACAGATACGCAGTATTTT.